A selection of T cell receptor beta chains follows, all from one sample in a study of blood T cells in healthy people across ages. TCRdb ran MiXCR on the 5' RACE reads and lists one entry per CDR3 protein. Among about 780,000 distinct CDR3 sequences listed, around 50% were seen once. The sample was blood. The receptor source for this set is an elderly man in good health. The CDR3 runs from the conserved cysteine through the conserved F or W. The D gene is left open where the match is weak. Size is stated for part of the rows, as once, few or many counts, or as a class when the clone is expanded.

TRBJ2-7	TRBV7-2	TRBD1	few	TGTGCCAGCAGCTTAGGGGACAGGTTCGACGAGCAGTACTTC	CASSLGDRFDEQYF
TRBJ1-1	TRBV20-1	.	few	TGCAGTGCGGAGACCGGGAGGAACACTGAAGCTTTCTTT	CSAETGRNTEAFF
TRBJ2-3	TRBV7-9	TRBD1	few	TGTGCCAGCAGCCCGGGGACAGGAGCACCCCGCCCTACGCAGTATTTT	CASSPGTGAPRPTQYF
TRBJ2-6	TRBV4-3	.	many	TGCGCCAGCAGCCAAGTCGGGACTGCAGGGGCCAACGTCCTGACTTTC	CASSQVGTAGANVLTF
TRBJ2-5	TRBV28	.	few	TGTGCGGTCTACTACCAAGAGACCCAGTACTTC	CAVYYQETQYF
TRBJ1-5	TRBV2	.	.	TGTGCCAGCAGCCAACAGAATAGCAATCAGCCCCAGCATTTT	CASSQQNSNQPQHF
TRBJ1-1	TRBV20-1	.	.	TGCAGTGCCCTGGCCTCGATGAACACTGAAGCTTTCTTT	CSALASMNTEAFF
TRBJ1-6	TRBV6-1	.	.	TGTGCCAGCAGTATCCGGGACAACTCATATAATTCACCCCTCCACTTT	CASSIRDNSYNSPLHF
TRBJ2-1	TRBV4-1	TRBD1	.	TGCGCCAGCAGCCCTGTCCCGGGACAGCAATACAATGAGCAGTTCTTC	CASSPVPGQQYNEQFF
TRBJ1-2	TRBV29-1	.	.	TGCAGCGCTGGGGATGACACCCTCGCCTTTGGCTACACCTTC	CSAGDDTLAFGYTF
TRBJ1-2	TRBV4-3	.	.	TGCGCCAGCAGCCAAGGACCGACCCGGGGCTACACCTTC	CASSQGPTRGYTF
TRBJ2-1	TRBV2	TRBD2	.	TGTGCCAGCAGTAAGGGACTAGCGGACCTTTGGAGTGAGCAGTTCTTC	CASSKGLADLWSEQFF
TRBJ2-1	TRBV13	TRBD2	once	TGTGCCAGCAGCTTAATAGCGGGAGGTTGGCATGAGCAGTTCTTC	CASSLIAGGWHEQFF
TRBJ2-5	TRBV5-6	TRBD2	.	TGTGCCAGCAGCCGGGACTATGGTGACCAGTACTTC	CASSRDYGDQYF